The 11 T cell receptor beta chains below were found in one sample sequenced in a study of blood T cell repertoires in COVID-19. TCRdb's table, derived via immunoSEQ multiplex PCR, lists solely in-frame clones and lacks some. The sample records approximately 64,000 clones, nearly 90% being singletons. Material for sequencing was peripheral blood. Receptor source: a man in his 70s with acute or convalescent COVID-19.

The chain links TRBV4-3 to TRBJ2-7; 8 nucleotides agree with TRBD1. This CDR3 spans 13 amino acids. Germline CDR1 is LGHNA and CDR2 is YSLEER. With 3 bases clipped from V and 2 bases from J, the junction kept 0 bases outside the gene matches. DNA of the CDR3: TGCGCCAGCAGCCAGGGACAGGCCTACGAGCAGTACTTC. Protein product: CASSQGQAYEQYF.

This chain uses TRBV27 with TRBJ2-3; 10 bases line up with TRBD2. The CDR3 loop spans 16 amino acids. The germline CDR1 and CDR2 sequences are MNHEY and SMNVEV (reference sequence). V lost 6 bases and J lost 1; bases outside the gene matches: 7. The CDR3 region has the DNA TGTGCCAGCAGCCGAACGCTAGCGGGGGGCACAGATACGCAGTATTTT. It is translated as CASSRTLAGGTDTQYF.

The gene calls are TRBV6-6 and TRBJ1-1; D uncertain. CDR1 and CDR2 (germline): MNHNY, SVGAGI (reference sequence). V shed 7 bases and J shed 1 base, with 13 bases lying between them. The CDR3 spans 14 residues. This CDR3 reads CASTPDSKNTEAFF. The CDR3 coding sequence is TGTGCCAGCACCCCGGACTCTAAGAACACTGAAGCTTTCTTT.

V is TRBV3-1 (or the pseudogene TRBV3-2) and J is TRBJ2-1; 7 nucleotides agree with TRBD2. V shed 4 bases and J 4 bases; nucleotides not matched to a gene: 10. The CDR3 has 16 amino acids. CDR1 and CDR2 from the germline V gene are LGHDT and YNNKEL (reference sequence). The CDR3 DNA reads TGTGCCAGCAGCCGCCTAACAAACGGGGGGTACAATGAGCAGTTCTTC. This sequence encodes CASSRLTNGGYNEQFF.

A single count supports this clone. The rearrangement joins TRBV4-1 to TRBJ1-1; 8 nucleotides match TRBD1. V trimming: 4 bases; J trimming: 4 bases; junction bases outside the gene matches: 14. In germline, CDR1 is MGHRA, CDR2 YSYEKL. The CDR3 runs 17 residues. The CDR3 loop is CASSLGQGQGGGTEAFF. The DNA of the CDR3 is TGCGCCAGCAGCCTAGGACAGGGCCAAGGAGGTGGCACTGAAGCTTTCTTT.

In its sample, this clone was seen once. DNA of the CDR3: TGTGCCACCAGCAGGGAAATAGCGGGGGGACAAGAGACCCAGTACTTC. Translation gives CATSREIAGGQETQYF. The chain recombines TRBV15 with TRBJ2-5; 10 nucleotides align to TRBD2. The V gene end was trimmed by 3 bases and the J gene end by 2 bases; junction bases not matched to a gene: 6. The germline gives CDR1 LNHNV, CDR2 YYDKDF (reference sequence). The CDR3 covers 16 residues.

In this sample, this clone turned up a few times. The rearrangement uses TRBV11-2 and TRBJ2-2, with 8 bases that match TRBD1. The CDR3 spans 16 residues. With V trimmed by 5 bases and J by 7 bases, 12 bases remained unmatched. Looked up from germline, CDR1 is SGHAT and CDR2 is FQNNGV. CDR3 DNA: TGTGCCAGCAGCCCCGGCGGCAGGGGGCGCATCGGGGAGCTGTTTTTT. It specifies CASSPGGRGRIGELFF.

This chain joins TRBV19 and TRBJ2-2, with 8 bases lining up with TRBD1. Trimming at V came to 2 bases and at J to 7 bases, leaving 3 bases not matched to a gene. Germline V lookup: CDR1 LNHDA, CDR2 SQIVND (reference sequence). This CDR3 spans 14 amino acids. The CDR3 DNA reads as TGTGCCAGTAGTATAAGGACAGGGATCGGGGAGCTGTTTTTT. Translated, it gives CASSIRTGIGELFF.

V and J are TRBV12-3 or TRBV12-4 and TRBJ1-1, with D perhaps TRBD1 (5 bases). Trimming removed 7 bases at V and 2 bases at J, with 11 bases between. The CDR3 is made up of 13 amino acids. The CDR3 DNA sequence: TGTGCCAGCACCCTTGGGGCAAACACTGAAGCTTTCTTT. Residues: CASTLGANTEAFF.

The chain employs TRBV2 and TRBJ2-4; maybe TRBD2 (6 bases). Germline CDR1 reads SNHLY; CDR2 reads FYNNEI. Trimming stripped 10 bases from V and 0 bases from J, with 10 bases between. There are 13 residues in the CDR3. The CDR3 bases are TGTGCCACCCGGGGGTTAGCCAAAAACATTCAGTACTTC. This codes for CATRGLAKNIQYF.

CDR3 in DNA: TGCGCCAGCAGTCATCCCACCCCCAGGGGGCCCTATGGCTACACCTTC. It translates to CASSHPTPRGPYGYTF. J is TRBJ1-2 and V is TRBV23-1, with TRBD1 matching 8 bases. TRBV23-1 is recorded as an ORF, its role being uncertain. Trimming took 3 bases from V and 4 from J; bases not matched to a gene: 10. This CDR3 has 16 amino acids.